The next 9 T cell receptor beta chains were all read from a single sample in a study of molecular identifiers for immune sequencing clone quantification. TCRdb used MiXCR to reprocess the PCR reads, holding one entry per CDR3 protein. This sample has about 640,000 distinct CDR3 sequences, with 15% to 20% found just once. The source material was naive CD8+ T cells from blood, with Jurkat cell RNA spiked in. Regarding subset: FACS-sorted CD8+CD4-CCR7+CD45RA+ naive T cells. All receptors derive from a human donor in good health. Some libraries in this study had Jurkat cell RNA spiked in.

In its sample, this clonotype was seen many times. The V and J genes are TRBV7-9 and TRBJ1-5, with 7 bases that match TRBD1. Germline V gene lookup returns CDR1 SEHNR and CDR2 FQNEAQ (reference sequence). The CDR3 sequence is 12 residues long. V lost 7 bases to trimming and J lost 4 bases; unmatched junction nucleotides: 1. The CDR3 DNA sequence: TGTGCCAGCAACAGGGGAAATCAGCCCCAGCATTTT. This gives the protein CASNRGNQPQHF.

The CDR3 nucleotides are TGTGCCAGCAGCCCCCGGACAGGGGAGGTCTACGAGCAGTACTTC. This translates into CASSPRTGEVYEQYF. This chain links TRBV7-9 with TRBJ2-7; the match to TRBD1 covers 9 bases. CDR3 length equals 15 residues. The germline V gene has CDR1 SEHNR and CDR2 FQNEAQ (reference sequence). J was trimmed by 3 bases and V by 5 bases; bases with no gene match: 8.

The rearrangement joins TRBV20-1 to TRBJ2-7, with D perhaps TRBD2 (6 bases). CDR1 and CDR2 (germline): DFQATT, SNEGSKA (reference sequence). V was clipped by 1 base and J by 3 bases, with 10 bases between them. The CDR3 is made up of 13 amino acids. This CDR3 is CSARGGTFYEQYF. CDR3 bases: TGCAGTGCTAGAGGGGGGACTTTCTACGAGCAGTACTTC.

This clonotype was detected many times. The V gene is TRBV27, the J gene TRBJ2-7; D is perhaps TRBD1 (6 bases). Deletions cut 5 bases from V and 2 bases from J, with 10 bases between. The CDR3 sequence is 13 residues long. Germline V lookup: CDR1 MNHEY, CDR2 SMNVEV (reference sequence). CDR3 DNA sequence: TGTGCCAGCAGTACCACAGGGCCCTACGAGCAGTACTTC. It is translated as CASSTTGPYEQYF.

This clonotype showed up many times. V gene TRBV6-5 combines with J gene TRBJ1-2; possibly TRBD1 for D (5 bases). The germline V gene encodes CDR1 MNHEY and CDR2 SVGAGI. V lost 10 bases to trimming and J lost 1 base, with 19 bases between them. The CDR3 is made up of 15 amino acids. In DNA form, the CDR3 reads TGTGCCACCACACCGAGACAGATAAATAACTATGGCTACACCTTC. Translated, it gives CATTPRQINNYGYTF.

The J gene is TRBJ2-1, the V gene TRBV6-4, with D perhaps TRBD2 (6 bases). Germline lookup yields CDR1 MRHNA and CDR2 SNTAGT. The ends were cut back, 2 bases at V and 2 bases at J, with 10 bases in the middle. The CDR3 runs to 15 residues. CDR3 residues: CASSDGGTAYNEQFF. The CDR3 nucleotides read TGTGCCAGCAGTGACGGAGGGACGGCCTACAATGAGCAGTTCTTC.

This clonotype has ten or more counts. This chain links TRBV5-6 with TRBJ2-7, with 13 bases lining up with TRBD2. Looked up from germline, CDR1 is SGHDT and CDR2 is YYEEEE. V shed 3 bases and J 7 bases; nucleotides not matched to a gene: 13. The CDR3 has 17 residues. The CDR3 nucleotides are TGTGCCAGCAGCTCACCCGAGGGACTAGCGGGACAAGAGGAGCAGTACTTC. Protein product: CASSSPEGLAGQEEQYF.

This clonotype appeared many times. The V call is TRBV4-3, the J call TRBJ2-3; a weak D match, TRBD1 (5 bases). This CDR3 has 16 amino acids. Germline V gives CDR1 LGHNA, CDR2 YSLEER. Trimming left V 0 bases short and J 2 bases short, with 12 bases between. The CDR3 DNA reads TGCGCCAGCAGCCAAGATAGGACAACCAACACAGATACGCAGTATTTT. This sequence encodes CASSQDRTTNTDTQYF.

About this clonotype itself: A much larger clone sits a single nucleotide away, making a read error possible. The chain uses TRBV20-1 and TRBJ2-2, with 10 bases lining up with TRBD2. The CDR3 runs to 16 residues. CDR1 is DFQATT, CDR2 SNEGSKA, per germline (reference sequence). CDR3 protein: CSARVSSGSEVGEPFF. Written as DNA, the CDR3 is TGCAGTGCTAGAGTGTCTAGCGGGAGCGAAGTCGGGGAGCCGTTTTTT.